These 27 T cell receptor beta chains were sequenced from one sample in a study of T cells in localized non-small cell lung cancer. Assay: immunoSEQ multiplex PCR; the TCRdb copy retains only in-frame clones and omits some. The data show around 130,000 clones, with approximately 88% seen just once and around 1.7% held by the top ten. The source was peripheral blood, collected before any cancer treatment. These receptors were collected from a female donor at least 60 years old with stage I lung adenocarcinoma.

The chain couples TRBV7-2 to TRBJ2-7, with 9 bases lining up with TRBD2. This CDR3 contains 15 residues. Germline values: CDR1 SGHTA, CDR2 FQGNSA. The trim removed 3 bases at V and 2 bases at J, leaving 5 bases unmatched. The DNA of the CDR3 is TGTGCCAGCAGCTTGGGGACTAGCCCAACCTACGAGCAGTACTTC. It specifies CASSLGTSPTYEQYF.

This clone was observed a few times. V usage is TRBV28 and J usage is TRBJ1-1; D is possibly TRBD1 (5 bases). The germline gives CDR1 MDHEN, CDR2 SYDVKM. This CDR3 contains 13 residues. V was cut by 5 bases and J by 3 bases, with 10 bases left in between. CDR3 sequence (DNA): TGTGCCAGCAGTATCGGGGGGTACACTGAAGCTTTCTTT. This encodes CASSIGGYTEAFF.

This chain uses TRBV28 with TRBJ1-2; TRBD1 might be the D (5 bases). The germline gives CDR1 MDHEN, CDR2 SYDVKM. This CDR3 spans 13 amino acids. Trimming took 5 bases from V and 5 from J, leaving 12 bases between them. CDR3 DNA: TGTGCCAGCAGTGTATCGAGGGGTTATGGCTACACCTTC. Its translation: CASSVSRGYGYTF.

This rearrangement joins TRBV9 to TRBJ2-3, with 10 bases lining up with TRBD2. V trimming: 4 bases; J trimming: 0 bases; junction bases outside the gene matches: 5. CDR1 SGDLS and CDR2 YYNGEE come from the germline V gene. The CDR3 runs to 16 residues. The CDR3 coding sequence is TGTGCCAGCAGCCCTTGGACTAGCGGTAGCACAGATACGCAGTATTTT. Translation gives CASSPWTSGSTDTQYF.

The CDR3 DNA sequence: TGTGCACTCTACAGGGGAGGGGAATTGACTGAAGCTTTCTTT. Its translation is CALYRGGELTEAFF. The chain carries TRBV21-1 and TRBJ1-1. TRBV21-1 is deemed a pseudogene. This CDR3 comprises 14 residues.

The J gene is TRBJ1-2, the V gene TRBV19, with D possibly being TRBD1 (5 bases). Per the germline V gene, CDR1 is LNHDA and CDR2 is SQIVND (reference sequence). The CDR3 is 12 amino acids. The V gene lost 7 bases and the J gene lost 3 bases, with 9 bases spanning the gap. CDR3 DNA sequence: TGTGCCAGTAACGGGGCAGACTATGGCTACACCTTC. Its protein is CASNGADYGYTF.

V usage is TRBV7-8 and J usage is TRBJ2-7; D is ambiguous. The CDR3 covers 16 residues. Germline V gives CDR1 SGHVS, CDR2 FQNEAQ. Trimming cost V 3 bases and J 0 bases, with 15 bases left between them. The CDR3 protein is CASSFTDALVSYEQYF. In DNA form, the CDR3 reads TGTGCCAGCAGCTTCACCGACGCTCTGGTCTCCTACGAGCAGTACTTC.

This chain connects TRBV25-1 to TRBJ1-3, with D tentatively TRBD1 (5 bases). There are 14 residues in the CDR3. Trimming shortened V by 7 bases and J by 2 bases, and 12 bases separated the two germline ends. In germline, CDR1 is MGHDK, CDR2 SYGVNS. The CDR3 DNA follows: TGTGCCAGCACACCGGAGGGGCCTGGAAACACCATATATTTT. Its protein product is CASTPEGPGNTIYF.

The rearrangement uses TRBV6-1 and TRBJ1-5, with a possible D match to TRBD1 (6 bases). The V gene lost 6 bases and the J gene lost 4 bases, with 13 bases spanning the gap. The germline CDR1 and CDR2 sequences are MNHNS and SASEGT. The CDR3 has 14 residues. CDR3 nucleotide sequence: TGTGCCAGCAGCGCCGTAGGGGGGAATCAGCCCCAGCATTTT. It yields the protein CASSAVGGNQPQHF.

The chain combines TRBV7-3 with TRBJ1-3, with D possibly TRBD1 on 5 matching bases. The CDR3 has 17 residues. V lost 5 bases and J lost 1, with 18 bases in between. Germline V gene sequence: CDR1 SGHTA, CDR2 FQGTGA. CDR3 in DNA: TGTGCCAGCAGCCCAATGTCACTTGGGGCTTCTGGAAACACCATATATTTT. Its protein is CASSPMSLGASGNTIYF.

In its sample, this clone is medium-sized. This chain connects TRBV9 to TRBJ1-5; D uncertain. Germline CDR1 and CDR2: SGDLS and YYNGEE. The CDR3 spans 13 residues. V was cut by 0 bases and J by 4 bases, with 5 bases left in between. The CDR3 bases are TGTGCCAGCAGCGTAGACGTTAATCAGCCCCAGCATTTT. It translates to CASSVDVNQPQHF.

The chain recombines TRBV9 with TRBJ2-7; 8 nucleotides line up with TRBD2. Germline-derived CDR1 and CDR2 are SGDLS and YYNGEE. J lost 5 bases, V lost 4 bases, and 11 bases had no gene match. This CDR3 region has 15 residues. DNA of the CDR3: TGTGCCAGCAGCCCCGGGGGGGGTGTCGCAGACGAGCAGTACTTC. As protein: CASSPGGGVADEQYF. The variable domain in full, with the rest retrieved from reference TRBV9 and TRBJ2-7, is DSGVTQTPKHLITATGQRVTLRCSPRSGDLSVYWYQQSLDQGLQFLIQYYNGEERAKGNILERFSAQQFPDLHSELNLSSLELGDSALYFCASSPGGGVADEQYFGPGTRLTVT.

Here the CDR3 reads CASSLGLAGRISSTDTQYF. CDR3 in DNA: TGTGCCAGCAGCTTGGGACTAGCGGGACGCATATCTAGCACAGATACGCAGTATTTT. The genes are TRBV5-6 and TRBJ2-3; 11 positions agree with TRBD2. The CDR3 contains 19 residues. The V gene's germline CDR1 is SGHDT and CDR2 YYEEEE. The J segment lost 0 bases and the V segment lost 0 bases, leaving 9 bases of the junction unmatched.

The chain combines TRBV5-1 with TRBJ2-7; D remains ambiguous. Germline assignment: CDR1 SGHRS and CDR2 YFSETQ. Trimming took 0 bases from V and 7 from J, leaving 14 bases between them. This CDR3 spans 14 amino acids. CDR3 sequence: CASSLVGPAPEQYF. In nucleotides, the CDR3 is TGCGCCAGCAGCTTGGTAGGACCCGCCCCTGAGCAGTACTTC. The full variable domain, in which reference TRBV5-1 and TRBJ2-7 provide the parts outside the CDR3, is KAGVTQTPRYLIKTRGQQVTLSCSPISGHRSVSWYQQTPGQGLQFLFEYFSETQRNKGNFPGRFSGRQFSNSRSEMNVSTLELGDSALYLCASSLVGPAPEQYFGPGTRLTVT.

This chain joins TRBV28 and TRBJ2-7; 7 bases line up with TRBD1. Per germline, CDR1 MDHEN and CDR2 SYDVKM. The CDR3 sequence is 15 residues long. Unmatched junction bases numbered 9, after V lost 5 bases and J lost 2 bases. CDR3 bases: TGTGCCAGCAGTCCGGCGGGTAGGGGGCCCTACGAGCAGTACTTC. As protein: CASSPAGRGPYEQYF.

The chain couples TRBV18 to TRBJ2-1; D unresolved. CDR1 KGHSH and CDR2 LQKENI come from the germline V gene. This CDR3 has 14 residues. Between the trimmed V and J ends, which lost 3 bases and 9 bases, there was a span of 15 bases. The CDR3 reads CASSPDVGFSEQFF. CDR3 sequence (DNA): TGTGCCAGCTCACCCGATGTAGGGTTCAGTGAGCAGTTCTTC.

The chain recombines TRBV6-1 with TRBJ2-1, with TRBD1 identical over 9 bases. CDR1 and CDR2 (germline): MNHNS, SASEGT. V dropped 6 bases and J dropped 4; count of bases not matched to a gene: 7. The CDR3 length is 15 residues. As DNA, the CDR3 is TGTGCCAGCAGAGTCGACAGGGGGAGATACAATGAGCAGTTCTTC. The encoded protein is CASRVDRGRYNEQFF.

V and J are TRBV6-1 and TRBJ1-5; D is undetermined. Germline V gene data show CDR1 as MNHNS and CDR2 as SASEGT. V lost 7 bases to trimming and J lost 8 bases, with 12 bases between them. The CDR3 runs to 12 residues. DNA of the CDR3: TGTGCCAGCAACGTAATCGGTAAGCCCCAGCATTTT. Translating it yields CASNVIGKPQHF.

The chain is built from TRBV7-2 and TRBJ1-1; D gene unclear. CDR3 length: 13 amino acids. V was pared by 2 bases and J by 4 bases, with 8 bases between. CDR1 is SGHTA and CDR2 is FQGNSA in the germline V gene. The CDR3 spells CASSLIFTTEAFF. DNA for the CDR3: TGTGCCAGCAGCTTAATATTCACCACTGAAGCTTTCTTT.

This sequence joins TRBV28 and TRBJ2-7, with D possibly being TRBD1 (6 bases). Germline values: CDR1 MDHEN, CDR2 SYDVKM. CDR3 size: 16 residues. The germline V and J ends were trimmed by 3 bases and 0 bases, with 15 bases remaining between them. In nucleotides, the CDR3 is TGTGCCAGCAGTTTCCTCGACAGGACGACCTCCTACGAGCAGTACTTC. Amino acids: CASSFLDRTTSYEQYF.

The chain employs TRBV28 and TRBJ2-5; D perhaps matches TRBD2 (6 bases). Trimming pared 3 bases from V and 5 bases from J, leaving 16 bases between. CDR3 length: 15 residues. Germline V gives CDR1 MDHEN, CDR2 SYDVKM. CDR3 in amino acids: CASSLPTGVGETQYF. Here the CDR3 DNA reads TGTGCCAGCAGTTTGCCGACGGGAGTGGGGGAGACCCAGTACTTC.

This chain links TRBV18 with TRBJ1-3; D is undetermined. The CDR3 contains 16 residues. Germline-derived CDR1 and CDR2 are KGHSH and LQKENI. V dropped 1 base and J dropped 0 bases, with 10 bases sitting between them. The CDR3 here is CASSPLQMASGNTIYF. CDR3 bases: TGTGCCAGCTCACCACTTCAGATGGCCTCTGGAAACACCATATATTTT.

The chain carries TRBV6-6 and TRBJ2-1; unclear D gene. This CDR3 comprises 14 residues. Trimming removed 4 bases at V and 0 bases at J, with 7 bases between. Germline CDR1 MNHNY, CDR2 SVGAGI (reference sequence). The CDR3 DNA reads TGTGCCAGCAGTTTCACTAACTCCTACAATGAGCAGTTCTTC. It is translated as CASSFTNSYNEQFF.

This clone occurred once. V usage is TRBV5-6 and J usage is TRBJ1-1, with 8 bases that match TRBD1. The CDR3 spans 14 residues. After removal of 0 bases from V and 6 bases from J, the junction contained 4 bases not matched to a gene. Per the germline V gene, CDR1 is SGHDT and CDR2 is YYEEEE. This CDR3 is CASSLDRGWAEAFF. CDR3 bases: TGTGCCAGCAGCTTGGACAGGGGGTGGGCTGAAGCTTTCTTT.

The chain employs TRBV2 and TRBJ2-3; 8 bases map to TRBD2. This CDR3 region has 15 residues. Trimming removed 6 bases from V and 0 bases from J; junction bases left unmatched: 5. Per germline, CDR1 SNHLY and CDR2 FYNNEI. The CDR3 loop reads CASRLTSASTDTQYF. The CDR3 DNA follows: TGTGCCAGCAGACTGACTAGCGCTAGCACAGATACGCAGTATTTT.

V and J are TRBV10-1 and TRBJ2-2; D may be TRBD1 or TRBD2 (6 bases each). The V gene's germline CDR1 is WNHNN and CDR2 SYGVQD (reference sequence). With 9 bases removed from V and 1 base from J, the gap between germline ends came to 18 bases. This CDR3 has 16 amino acids. The CDR3 DNA follows: TGCGCCAGGGCGGGACACCACCTTGAGAACACCGGGGAGCTGTTTTTT. Its translation is CARAGHHLENTGELFF.

J is TRBJ2-1 and V is TRBV7-2, with 14 bases lining up with TRBD2. The CDR3 runs to 15 residues. The germline gives CDR1 SGHTA, CDR2 FQGNSA. V dropped 5 bases and J dropped 6; count of bases not matched to a gene: 3. CDR3 region: CASSQGLAGANEQFF. The CDR3 DNA sequence: TGTGCCAGCAGCCAGGGACTAGCGGGGGCCAATGAGCAGTTCTTC. The full variable domain, its missing parts supplied by reference TRBV7-2 and TRBJ2-1, is GAGVSQSPSNKVTEKGKDVELRCDPISGHTALYWYRQSLGQGLEFLIYFQGNSAPDKSGLPSDRFSAERTGGSVSTLTIQRTQQEDSAVYLCASSQGLAGANEQFFGPGTRLTVL.